The present T cell receptor beta chain was sequenced within a study of blood T cell repertoires in COVID-19. At the level of the study: From T cells, B-cell-depleted T cells, or PBMCs came the material, which was cDNA or gDNA.

Participants' reported clinical history set cohort assignment. Exposed participants came across a COVID-19 case within 2 weeks before study entry. Using immunoSEQ multiplex PCR, the repertoire was profiled, and TCRdb retains in-frame clones only, with some absent. The repertoire has hundreds of thousands of clones, 80% to 90% of them found once; the top ten carry roughly 4.8%. Sequencing was carried out using PBMCs or T cells enriched from blood (not recorded which). This TCR derives from a woman between 50 and 59 years old who had been exposed to COVID-19.

The CDR3 loop is CASSSRTSVNTGELFF. CDR3 DNA sequence: TGTGCCAGCAGCAGCCGGACTAGCGTGAACACCGGGGAGCTGTTTTTT. The J gene is TRBJ2-2, the V gene TRBV7-9; 9 bases are a match to TRBD2. Germline V lookup: CDR1 SEHNR, CDR2 FQNEAQ (reference sequence). CDR3 size: 16 residues. Trimming at V came to 5 bases and at J to 1 base, leaving 5 bases not matched to a gene.